This entry describes one T cell receptor (beta chain). The entry originates in a study of blood T cell repertoires in COVID-19. Study-wide context: The samples span acute and convalescent COVID-19 from the United States, Italy and Spain. PBMCs, B-cell-depleted T cells, or T cells provided the cDNA or gDNA that made up the material.

Per the original data handling: Counts of nucleated cells, estimated from reference gene primer amplification, were obtained. The table came from immunoSEQ multiplex PCR; TCRdb's copy has only in-frame clones and leaves some out. Clone size and the V and J calls come from that table; the DNA yielded D and trimming. The sample lists some 80,000 clones; around nine tenths were seen once. This CDR3 has 15 amino acids. Germline V CDR1 and CDR2: SGDLS, YYNGEE. J gave up 3 bases and V 2 bases, and 7 bases lay outside the gene matches. The specimen was peripheral blood. The source is an elderly woman with active or convalescent COVID-19. V is TRBV9 and J is TRBJ2-7; TRBD1 agrees at 8 bases. The CDR3 coding sequence is TGTGCCAGCAGCGTCCGCCAGGGGGCTTTCTACGAGCAGTACTTC. As protein: CASSVRQGAFYEQYF.